This is a list of T cell receptor beta chains from one sample in a study of cytomegalovirus exposure and HLA in healthy donors. Sequencing was performed with immunoSEQ multiplex PCR; in TCRdb, only in-frame clones are kept and a portion is missing. The table counts roughly 220,000 clones; 0.9% to 1.4% lies in the top ten. The specimen sequenced was PBMCs. The receptors originated from a girl aged 2 to 9 in good health and CMV-seropositive. Both conserved end residues are part of each CDR3.

CDR3: CASRTTSWFTDTQYF
J: TRBJ2-3
V: TRBV6-5

CDR3: CARMTGLAGVGWGTDTQYF
J: TRBJ2-3
V: TRBV14

CDR3: CASSFGQAGYTF
J: TRBJ1-2
V: TRBV28

CDR3: CAIRDPGHRDSGANVLTF
J: TRBJ2-6
V: TRBV10-3

CDR3: CASSEGEVQNEQFF
J: TRBJ2-1
V: TRBV2

CDR3: CASSQILEGEQYF
J: TRBJ2-7
V: TRBV4-1

CDR3: CASSLAGLVNEQYF
J: TRBJ2-7
V: TRBV7-6

CDR3: CASKASEIGYEQYF
J: TRBJ2-7
V: TRBV27

CDR3: CASSPDPGVTEAFF
J: TRBJ1-1
V: TRBV28

CDR3: CASSRGQAYEQYF
J: TRBJ2-7
V: TRBV5-1

CDR3: CASSTAGTGVEKLFF
J: TRBJ1-4
V: TRBV10-2

CDR3: CASSLARENYGYTF
J: TRBJ1-2
V: TRBV11-2

CDR3: CASSSYSGSTYEQYF
J: TRBJ2-7
V: TRBV28

CDR3: CASRRGAGAYGYTF
J: TRBJ1-2
V: TRBV28

CDR3: CASSEAPGMGETQYF
J: TRBJ2-5
V: TRBV6-1

CDR3: CSVPRPSGESEEQYF
J: TRBJ2-7
V: TRBV29-1

CDR3: CASSLAGGATYEQYF
J: TRBJ2-7
V: TRBV11-2

CDR3: CSARGSSGTVF
J: TRBJ2-1
V: TRBV20-1

CDR3: CATSPLSYNSPLHF
J: TRBJ1-6
V: TRBV15

CDR3: CASSAGASGEKLFF
J: TRBJ1-4
V: TRBV28

CDR3: CASSEGSGSPTGELFF
J: TRBJ2-2
V: TRBV25-1

CDR3: CASSEGGGSAPYPSYEQYF
J: TRBJ2-7
V: TRBV2

CDR3: CASRTGLAIADTQYF
J: TRBJ2-3
V: TRBV2

CDR3: CAWSRQGPYYEQYF
J: -
V: TRBV30

CDR3: CAWTESPLEGDTQYF
J: TRBJ2-3
V: TRBV30

CDR3: CASRSTLDDTDTQYF
J: TRBJ2-3
V: TRBV5-1

CDR3: CASSQERRDHGYTF
J: TRBJ1-2
V: TRBV4-2

CDR3: CASSSKLQGSPLHF
J: TRBJ1-6
V: TRBV9